This T cell receptor (beta chain) was profiled in a study of T-cell memory formation after mild COVID-19. General observations from the study: Chiefly within CM and EM were the contracting CD4+ clones; CD8+ ones were within EMRA.

The germline V and J ends were trimmed by 3 bases and 5 bases, with 7 bases remaining between them. From germline, CDR1 is SGHAT and CDR2 FQNNGV. The CDR3 covers 12 residues. This clonotype showed up many times. Antigen specificity is unknown. TCRdb re-called the 5' RACE reads through MiXCR, storing one row per CDR3 protein. The table records tens of thousands of distinct CDR3 sequences, roughly 7.2% of them present only once. This TCR was recovered from a man younger than 30 who had mild COVID-19 (a few samples of this study predate the infection). Cell type and time point are not known. What was sequenced was PBMCs or a T cell subset sorted from them (not recorded which). The chain joins TRBV11-2 to TRBJ1-1; a weak D match, TRBD1 (5 bases). The CDR3 here is CASSFPGTEAFF. The CDR3 DNA reads TGTGCCAGCAGCTTCCCAGGGACTGAAGCTTTCTTT.